A selection of T cell receptor beta chains follows, all from one sample in a study of OX40 agonist ivuxolimab in advanced cancers. Only in-frame clones appear in the TCRdb table, and some are missing; sequencing was by immunoSEQ multiplex PCR. Counted here are about 87,000 clones, more than 75% occurring once; the ten biggest clones make up around 1.6%. The sequenced sample was CD4+ or CD8+ T cells sorted from blood, obtained in a trial of the OX40 agonist ivuxolimab. The receptors here all came from an adult with an advanced solid tumor such as melanoma, head and neck, liver or kidney cancer. Both conserved end residues are part of each CDR3. The D gene is left open where the match is weak. Some rows have no size entry. The others give once, few or many, or a class for an expanded clone.

d_gene	v_gene	j_gene	abundance	CDR3nt	CDR3aa
.	TRBV29-1	TRBJ1-2	.	TGCAGCGTTGGGGCAGATGAATCCTATGGCTACACCTTC	CSVGADESYGYTF
TRBD1	TRBV25-1	TRBJ2-7	.	TGTGCCAGCAGTGAGGTGTCGGTGGACAGGTCCTACGGGCAGTACTTC	CASSEVSVDRSYGQYF
.	TRBV5-4	TRBJ2-3	.	TGTGCCAGCAGCTTGGGGTCATGGTCAGATACGCAGTATTTT	CASSLGSWSDTQYF
.	TRBV7-2	TRBJ2-3	.	TGTGCCAGCAGCTTTTCCCTCGTAGATACGCAGTATTTT	CASSFSLVDTQYF
.	TRBV5-1	TRBJ1-2	.	TGCGCCAGCAGCTTGCAGGACAACTATGGCTACACCTTC	CASSLQDNYGYTF
TRBD2	TRBV11-3	TRBJ2-3	.	TGTGCCAGCAGCCGGGAGGGGGAGGGCGGCGCAGATACGCAGTATTTT	CASSREGEGGADTQYF
TRBD1	TRBV5-1	TRBJ2-5	.	TGCGCCAGCAGCTTGGCCGTGGGGACAGGTTCGAGGACTATGGAAGAGACCCAGTACTTC	CASSLAVGTGSRTMEETQYF
.	TRBV2	TRBJ1-5	.	TGTGCCAGCAGTAGGACTAATCAGCCCCAGCATTTT	CASSRTNQPQHF
.	TRBV6-5	TRBJ1-1	many	TGTGCCAGCAGTTACGGACAGCATAGAGCTGAAGCTTTCTTT	CASSYGQHRAEAFF
TRBD1	TRBV5-1	TRBJ1-4	once	TGCGCCAGCAGCCGAAACAGGGGCGGCCAGGAAAAACTGTTTTTT	CASSRNRGGQEKLFF
.	TRBV4-3	TRBJ2-1	.	TGCGCCAGCAGCCTCCGGGACAACAATGAGCAGTTCTTC	CASSLRDNNEQFF
.	TRBV6-6	TRBJ2-5	.	TGTGCCAGCAGAAACCCGACCAGACAAGAGACCCAGTACTTC	CASRNPTRQETQYF
TRBD2	TRBV10-3	TRBJ2-3	.	TGTGCCATCAGTGAGTGGGATAGCGGGGGGCCGCAAAATACGCAGTATTTT	CAISEWDSGGPQNTQYF
TRBD2	TRBV13	TRBJ2-1	.	TGTGCCAGCAGCGACCGACTAGCGGATGAGCAGTTCTTC	CASSDRLADEQFF
TRBD2	TRBV6-6	TRBJ2-3	.	TGTGCCAGCAGTTTCCTAGCGGCCCCCCAGTATTTT	CASSFLAAPQYF
.	TRBV19	TRBJ2-6	few	TGTGCCAGTAGCCCGGGGTCAGGGTCAGTTGGGGCCAACGTCCTGACTTTC	CASSPGSGSVGANVLTF
.	TRBV9	TRBJ2-1	once	TGTGCCAGCAGCGTAGAGCAGGGTGGCTATGGTGAGCAGTTCTTC	CASSVEQGGYGEQFF
TRBD2	TRBV5-6	TRBJ2-5	.	TGTGCCAGCAGCTTCTTTACGGGGGGAGGACAAGAGACCCAGTACTTC	CASSFFTGGGQETQYF
.	TRBV29-1	TRBJ2-7	.	TGCAGCGTCCGCCCTGAGGGGGGGCGGTACGAGCAGTACTTC	CSVRPEGGRYEQYF
.	TRBV6-1	TRBJ1-5	.	TGTGCCAGCAGTGAAGGATACCCACAACAGGGTCAACCCCAGCATTTT	CASSEGYPQQGQPQHF
.	TRBV5-1	TRBJ2-4	.	TGCGCCAGCAGCGCCGGGGGTTTCGCCAAAAACATTCAGTACTTC	CASSAGGFAKNIQYF
TRBD1	TRBV30	TRBJ1-6	few	TGTGCCTGGAGTGTACCTGGGACAGGCCACTCACCCCTCCACTTT	CAWSVPGTGHSPLHF
TRBD2	TRBV11-3	TRBJ2-1	.	TGTGCCAGCAGCATCCTAGCGGGAGTTAGTAGCGAGCAGTTCTTC	CASSILAGVSSEQFF
.	TRBV19	TRBJ2-5	.	TGTGCCAGTAGTCCAGCCCCGCGGGACCAAGAGACCCAGTACTTC	CASSPAPRDQETQYF